These 11 T cell receptor beta chains were all obtained from the same sample, sequenced in a study of T cells in Graves' hyperthyroidism and ophthalmopathy. RNA transcripts were the template for amplifying TCR beta CDR3 regions. First-round RT-PCR of the TCR CDR3 relied on the HTBI primer set. Via MiXCR, TCRdb re-called the multiplex PCR reads, giving one row per CDR3 protein. Here the sample spans fewer than 450,000 distinct CDR3 sequences, roughly a sixth being singletons. Input material: blood. The receptors come from a young woman with Graves' hyperthyroidism that later progressed to Graves' ophthalmopathy.

The rearrangement uses TRBV7-9 and TRBJ1-2; tentative D call: TRBD1 (5 bases). CDR3 length: 13 residues. The V and J ends lost 4 bases and 4 bases respectively, with 10 bases between them. Germline-derived CDR1 and CDR2 are SEHNR and FQNEAQ (reference sequence). The CDR3 spells CASSSDTFYGYTF. The CDR3, as DNA: TGTGCCAGCAGCTCGGACACCTTCTATGGCTACACCTTC.

This clonotype was seen repeatedly, ten times or more. The CDR3 DNA follows: TGTGCCAGCAGCTTGTCGCTAGCTCCGGACTCCTACGAGCAGTACTTC. Translation: CASSLSLAPDSYEQYF. The chain uses TRBV5-8 and TRBJ2-7; D perhaps matches TRBD2 (5 bases). Germline V CDR1 and CDR2: SGHTS, YDEGEE. V was pared by 1 base and J by 0 bases, with 14 bases between. The CDR3 has 16 residues.

This clonotype was observed at least ten times. The chain combines TRBV28 with TRBJ1-1, with D possibly being TRBD1 (5 bases). CDR3 size: 16 residues. The germline V gene encodes CDR1 MDHEN and CDR2 SYDVKM. Trimming left V 7 bases short and J 0 bases short, with 18 bases between. This CDR3 is CASIPQGGLLNTEAFF. Written as DNA, the CDR3 is TGTGCCAGCATCCCCCAGGGAGGTTTGCTGAACACTGAAGCTTTCTTT.

This clonotype was detected many times. The rearrangement joins TRBV2 to TRBJ1-5; tentatively, D is TRBD1 (5 bases). CDR1 and CDR2 (germline): SNHLY, FYNNEI. V was cut by 6 bases and J by 6 bases, with 15 bases left in between. The CDR3 is 14 residues long. CDR3 coding DNA: TGTGCCAGCAGCCTTAGGACACTGGGTCAGCCCCAGCATTTT. Translating it yields CASSLRTLGQPQHF.

The sample holds many counts of this clonotype. This CDR3 reads CASQAAGRFGQPQHF. CDR3 coding DNA: TGTGCCAGCCAGGCAGCGGGCAGGTTCGGCCAGCCCCAGCATTTT. V gene TRBV2 combines with J gene TRBJ1-5; unclear D gene. Germline CDR1 is SNHLY and CDR2 is FYNNEI. The CDR3 sequence is 15 residues long. Trimming left V 8 bases short and J 7 bases short, with 21 bases between.

V usage is TRBV20-1 and J usage is TRBJ1-5, with D uncertain. Germline V gene sequence: CDR1 DFQATT, CDR2 SNEGSKA (reference sequence). CDR3 length: 15 residues. Deletions cut 0 bases from V and 4 bases from J, with 13 bases between. CDR3 DNA sequence: TGCAGTGCTAGAGATCCCCGTGATCTGAATCAGCCCCAGCATTTT. Encoded protein: CSARDPRDLNQPQHF.

As concerns this clonotype: A much larger clone differs from this one at a single base, so this may be a read error. The chain couples TRBV12-3 or TRBV12-4 to TRBJ1-5; D is perhaps TRBD1 (5 bases). The CDR3 has 15 residues. CDR3 coding DNA: TGTGCCAGCAGTTTGTGGGGCGCGGGCAATCGGCCCCAGCATTTT. Protein product: CASSLWGAGNRPQHF.

This clonotype was detected ten times or more. This chain uses TRBV2 with TRBJ2-3; D not certain. CDR1 and CDR2 (germline): SNHLY, FYNNEI. Trimming removed 3 bases from V and 1 base from J, with 8 bases in between. This CDR3 region has 14 residues. In DNA form, the CDR3 reads TGTGCCAGCAGTGAGGTCCGTGGCACAGATACGCAGTATTTT. This gives the protein CASSEVRGTDTQYF.

This clonotype occurred many times. V and J are TRBV2 and TRBJ1-4; D gene ambiguous. The V end was cut by 1 base, the J end by 6 bases, with 18 bases between. The germline CDR1 and CDR2 sequences are SNHLY and FYNNEI. The CDR3 extends over 17 amino acids. CDR3 in DNA: TGTGCCAGCAGTGAAGGGCCCCGAGTAGGTCGTGATGAAAAACTGTTTTTT. This gives the protein CASSEGPRVGRDEKLFF.

The table lists this clonotype with many counts. The J gene is TRBJ1-1, the V gene TRBV27; TRBD1 matches at 10 bases. The CDR3 extends over 16 amino acids. CDR1 is MNHEY, CDR2 SMNVEV, per germline (reference sequence). Trimming removed 2 bases from V and 5 bases from J; junction bases left unmatched: 8. CDR3 in DNA: TGTGCCAGCAGTTTACTGACAGGGGGCGCCGGTACTGAAGCTTTCTTT. It codes for CASSLLTGGAGTEAFF.

This clonotype came up many times. The chain joins TRBV7-8 to TRBJ1-1; D unclear. Trimming pared 0 bases from V and 5 bases from J, leaving 7 bases between. CDR3 length: 13 amino acids. CDR1 SGHVS and CDR2 FQNEAQ come from the germline V gene. The CDR3 here is CASSLAARTEAFF. The CDR3 nucleotides are TGTGCCAGCAGCTTAGCCGCTCGGACTGAAGCTTTCTTT.